Listed below are T cell receptor beta chains from one sample, sequenced in a study of blood T cell repertoires in COVID-19. Produced via immunoSEQ multiplex PCR; TCRdb's table is partial and in-frame only. Of approximately 230,000 clones listed, about 80% are singletons. Sequences were obtained from PBMCs or T cells enriched from blood (not recorded which). These TCRs come from a man aged 35 to 55 who had recovered from COVID-19. CDR3s include the opening cysteine and the closing phenylalanine or tryptophan. The order of the fields is V gene, clone size, D gene, J gene, CDR3 DNA, CDR3 protein. The D gene is left open where the match is weak. Not every row has a clone size; where given, it reads once, few, many or a size class.

TRBV18	NA	TRBD1	TRBJ1-5	TGTGCCAGCTCACCGGGACAGGGTCAGCCCCAGCATTTT	CASSPGQGQPQHF
TRBV3-1/TRBV3-2	NA	NA	TRBJ1-3	TGTGCCAGCAGCCAAACAGGAAACACCATATATTTT	CASSQTGNTIYF
TRBV28	NA	NA	TRBJ1-2	TGTGCCAGCAGTTTCGGAGGATTGAAGGGCTACACCTTC	CASSFGGLKGYTF
TRBV27	NA	TRBD1	TRBJ1-1	TGTGCCAGCAGTCCCTACAGGGGTGCGAACACTGAAGCTTTCTTT	CASSPYRGANTEAFF
TRBV18	NA	TRBD1	TRBJ1-6	TGTGCCAGCTCACCCCCGGGACAGTTTAATTCACCCCTCCACTTT	CASSPPGQFNSPLHF
TRBV4-1	few	NA	TRBJ2-3	TGCGCCAGCAGCCAAGTTTTAAGCGGGCCCCTTCCCACAGATACGCAGTATTTT	CASSQVLSGPLPTDTQYF
TRBV7-8	NA	NA	TRBJ1-2	TGTGCCAGCAGCCCCCTCCGAGGCTTTTCCGGCTACACCTTC	CASSPLRGFSGYTF
TRBV10-3	NA	NA	TRBJ1-3	TGTGCCATCAGTGGGGGGGACACCATATATTTT	CAISGGDTIYF
TRBV28	NA	NA	TRBJ2-7	TGTGCCAGCAGTTCTGTTCTGAGGGGGGGCCTGTCCTACGAGCAGTACTTC	CASSSVLRGGLSYEQYF
TRBV3-1/TRBV3-2	NA	TRBD2	TRBJ2-1	TGTGCCAGCAGCCAAGGGGTAGCGGGGGAGAGACAGTTCTTC	CASSQGVAGERQFF
TRBV6-1	NA	NA	TRBJ2-7	TGTGCCAGCAGTGAATCCAGCTACGAGCAGTACTTC	CASSESSYEQYF
TRBV2	NA	TRBD1	TRBJ1-3	TGTGCCAGCACTTACAGGGGGTTCGGAAACACCATATATTTT	CASTYRGFGNTIYF
TRBV10-1	NA	NA	TRBJ2-5	TGCGCCAGCGCCCAGGGTTGGGCCTTAGGGGAGACCCAGTACTTC	CASAQGWALGETQYF
TRBV6-5	NA	TRBD1	TRBJ1-5	TGTGCCAGCAGTTACGGGCGGGGACAGGGGGCGTCCCAGCATTTT	CASSYGRGQGASQHF
TRBV7-3	NA	NA	TRBJ1-1	TGTGCCAGCAGCTTTAACTTCAGGGGGAACACTGAAGCTTTCTTT	CASSFNFRGNTEAFF
TRBV7-2	NA	NA	TRBJ1-2	TGTGCCAGCAGCTTAGGTACAGGGAGTGGCTACACCTTC	CASSLGTGSGYTF
TRBV7-2	NA	TRBD2	TRBJ2-2	TGTGCCAGCAGCCTGTTCGGACTAGCGAACACCGGGGAGCTGTTTTTT	CASSLFGLANTGELFF
TRBV6-1	few	NA	TRBJ1-5	TGTGCCAGCAGTGAACTCGGGGGGGGCCAGCCCCAGCATTTT	CASSELGGGQPQHF
TRBV4-1	NA	TRBD1	TRBJ1-3	TGCGCCAGCAGCCAAGGACCACAGGGGACCTACTCTGGAAACACCATATATTTT	CASSQGPQGTYSGNTIYF
TRBV4-3	NA	NA	TRBJ1-6	TGCGCCAGCAGCCAAGATGGCAGGGGAAATTCACCCCTCCACTTT	CASSQDGRGNSPLHF
TRBV4-1	NA	NA	TRBJ1-2	TGCGCCAGCAGCCAAGATCTTGGACAGCTCTATGGCTACACCTTC	CASSQDLGQLYGYTF
TRBV5-6	NA	NA	TRBJ2-3	TGTGCCAGCAGCTTGGGGCCCAACACAGATACGCAGTATTTT	CASSLGPNTDTQYF
TRBV29-1	NA	TRBD2	TRBJ2-7	TGCAGCGTCCAACCCGGGACTAGCGGCTACGAGCAGTACTTC	CSVQPGTSGYEQYF
TRBV5-4	NA	TRBD1	TRBJ2-7	TGTGCCAGCAGCGAGGGACAGGGTGGAGAGCAGTACTTC	CASSEGQGGEQYF
TRBV9	once	NA	TRBJ1-5	TGTGCCAGCAGCGTCGGAGATTATAGCAATCAGCCCCAGCATTTT	CASSVGDYSNQPQHF